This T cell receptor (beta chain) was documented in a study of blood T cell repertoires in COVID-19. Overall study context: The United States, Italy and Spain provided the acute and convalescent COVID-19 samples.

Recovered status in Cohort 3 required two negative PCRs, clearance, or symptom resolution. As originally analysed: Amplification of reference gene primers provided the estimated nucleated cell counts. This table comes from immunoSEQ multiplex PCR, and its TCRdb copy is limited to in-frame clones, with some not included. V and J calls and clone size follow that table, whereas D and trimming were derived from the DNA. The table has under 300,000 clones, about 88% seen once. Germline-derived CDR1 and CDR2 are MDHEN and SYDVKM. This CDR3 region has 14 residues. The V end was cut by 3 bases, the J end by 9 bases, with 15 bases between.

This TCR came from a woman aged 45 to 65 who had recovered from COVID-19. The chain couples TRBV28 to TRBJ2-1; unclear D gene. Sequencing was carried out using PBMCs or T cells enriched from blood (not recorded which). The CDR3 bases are TGTGCCAGCAGTTTCCTTGGGCCCGCCAGTGAGCAGTTCTTC. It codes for CASSFLGPASEQFF.